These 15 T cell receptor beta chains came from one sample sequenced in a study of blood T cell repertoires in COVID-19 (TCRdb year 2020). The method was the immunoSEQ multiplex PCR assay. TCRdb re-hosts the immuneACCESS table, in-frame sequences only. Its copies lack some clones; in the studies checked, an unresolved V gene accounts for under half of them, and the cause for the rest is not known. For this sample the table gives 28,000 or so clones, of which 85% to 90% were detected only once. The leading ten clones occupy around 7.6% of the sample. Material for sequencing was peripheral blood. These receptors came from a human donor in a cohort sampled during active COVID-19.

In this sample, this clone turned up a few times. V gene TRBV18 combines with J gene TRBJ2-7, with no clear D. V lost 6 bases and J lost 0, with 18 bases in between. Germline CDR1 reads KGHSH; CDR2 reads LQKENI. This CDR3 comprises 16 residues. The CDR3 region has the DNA TGTGCCAGCTCCCCGAACCTAGGCCGTAGCTCCTACGAGCAGTACTTC. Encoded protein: CASSPNLGRSSYEQYF.

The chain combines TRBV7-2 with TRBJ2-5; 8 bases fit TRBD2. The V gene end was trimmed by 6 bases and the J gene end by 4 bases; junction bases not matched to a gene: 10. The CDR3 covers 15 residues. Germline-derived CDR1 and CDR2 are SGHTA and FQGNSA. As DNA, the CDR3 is TGTGCCAGCAGTATACGACCGACTAGCGTAGAGACCCAGTACTTC. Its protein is CASSIRPTSVETQYF.

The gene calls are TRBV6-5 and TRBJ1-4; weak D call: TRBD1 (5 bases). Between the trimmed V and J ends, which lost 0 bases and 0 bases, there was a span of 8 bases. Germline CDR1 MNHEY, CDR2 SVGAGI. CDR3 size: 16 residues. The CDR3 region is CASSYSTAATNEKLFF. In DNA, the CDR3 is TGTGCCAGCAGTTACTCGACAGCTGCAACTAATGAAAAACTGTTTTTT.

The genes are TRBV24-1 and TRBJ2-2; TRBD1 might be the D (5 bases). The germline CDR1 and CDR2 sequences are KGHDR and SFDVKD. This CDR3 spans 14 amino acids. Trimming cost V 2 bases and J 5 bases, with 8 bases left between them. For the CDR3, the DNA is TGTGCCACCAGTGATTCGACAGAAACCGGGGAGCTGTTTTTT. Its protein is CATSDSTETGELFF.

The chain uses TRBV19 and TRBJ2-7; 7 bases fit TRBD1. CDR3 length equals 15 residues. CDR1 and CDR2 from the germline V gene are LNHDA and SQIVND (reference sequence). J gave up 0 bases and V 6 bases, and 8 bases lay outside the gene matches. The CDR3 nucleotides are TGTGCCAGTAGCAACAGGGACAGCCACTCCTACGAGCAGTACTTC. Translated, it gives CASSNRDSHSYEQYF.

The CDR3 nucleotides are TGCGCCAGCAGCCCTAACTTACGTGCCGGGAACACTGAAGCTTTCTTT. Amino acids: CASSPNLRAGNTEAFF. This chain connects TRBV5-1 to TRBJ1-1; D remains unclear. Between the trimmed V and J ends, which lost 4 bases and 1 base, there was a span of 17 bases. This CDR3 region has 16 residues. Germline CDR1 and CDR2: SGHRS and YFSETQ. Based on the CDR3 plus reference TRBV5-1 and TRBJ1-1, the full variable domain is KAGVTQTPRYLIKTRGQQVTLSCSPISGHRSVSWYQQTPGQGLQFLFEYFSETQRNKGNFPGRFSGRQFSNSRSEMNVSTLELGDSALYLCASSPNLRAGNTEAFFGQGTRLTVV.

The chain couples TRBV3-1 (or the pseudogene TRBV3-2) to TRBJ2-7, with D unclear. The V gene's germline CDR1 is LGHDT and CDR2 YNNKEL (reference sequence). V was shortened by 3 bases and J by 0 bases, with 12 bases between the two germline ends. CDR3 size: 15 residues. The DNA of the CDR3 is TGTGCCAGCAGCCAGGGTCGGGTTTCCTCCTACGAGCAGTACTTC. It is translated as CASSQGRVSSYEQYF.

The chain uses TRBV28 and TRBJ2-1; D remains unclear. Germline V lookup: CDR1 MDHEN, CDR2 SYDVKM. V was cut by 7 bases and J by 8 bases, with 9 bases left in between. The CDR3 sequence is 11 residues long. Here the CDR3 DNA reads TGTGCCAGCACTTATCGAGATGAGCAGTTCTTC. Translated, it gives CASTYRDEQFF.

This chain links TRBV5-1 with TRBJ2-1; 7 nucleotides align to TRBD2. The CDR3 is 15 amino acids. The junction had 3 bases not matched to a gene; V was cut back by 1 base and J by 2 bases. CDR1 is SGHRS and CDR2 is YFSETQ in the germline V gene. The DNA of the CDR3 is TGCGCCAGCAGCTTGATGGCGGGAGCCTACAATGAGCAGTTCTTC. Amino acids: CASSLMAGAYNEQFF.

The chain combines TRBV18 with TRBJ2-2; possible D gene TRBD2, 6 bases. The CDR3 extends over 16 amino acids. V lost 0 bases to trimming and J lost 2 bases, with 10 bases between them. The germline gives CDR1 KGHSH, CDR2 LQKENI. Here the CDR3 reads CASSPPTRENTGELFF. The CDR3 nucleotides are TGTGCCAGCTCACCACCGACTAGGGAAAACACCGGGGAGCTGTTTTTT.

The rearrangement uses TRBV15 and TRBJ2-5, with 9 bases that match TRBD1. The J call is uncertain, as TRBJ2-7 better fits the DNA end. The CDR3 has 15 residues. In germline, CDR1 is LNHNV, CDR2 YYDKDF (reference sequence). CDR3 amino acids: CATSKGTGIAHEQYF. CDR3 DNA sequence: TGTGCCACCAGCAAAGGGACAGGGATTGCCCACGAGCAGTACTTC.

In DNA, the CDR3 is TGTGCCAGTACCAAACAAGACAGGGAGAATGAAAAACTGTTTTTT. Its protein product is CASTKQDRENEKLFF. The chain carries TRBV19 and TRBJ1-4, with 7 bases matching TRBD1. Trimming at V came to 7 bases and at J to 5 bases, leaving 10 bases not matched to a gene. The CDR3 runs 15 residues. Germline CDR1 and CDR2: LNHDA and SQIVND (reference sequence).

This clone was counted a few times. CDR3: CASSVATTGNTIYF. The CDR3 coding sequence is TGTGCCAGCAGCGTAGCGACAACTGGAAACACCATATATTTT. The gene calls are TRBV9 and TRBJ1-3; D not certain. CDR1 and CDR2 from the germline V gene are SGDLS and YYNGEE. The CDR3 sequence is 14 residues long. V was trimmed by 0 bases and J by 2 bases, leaving 6 bases between them.

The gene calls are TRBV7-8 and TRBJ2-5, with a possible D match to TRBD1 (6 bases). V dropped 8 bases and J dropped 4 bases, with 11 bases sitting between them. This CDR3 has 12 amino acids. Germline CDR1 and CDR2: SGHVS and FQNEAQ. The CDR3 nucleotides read TGTGCCAGCGACAGGTCTCGAGAGACCCAGTACTTC. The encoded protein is CASDRSRETQYF.

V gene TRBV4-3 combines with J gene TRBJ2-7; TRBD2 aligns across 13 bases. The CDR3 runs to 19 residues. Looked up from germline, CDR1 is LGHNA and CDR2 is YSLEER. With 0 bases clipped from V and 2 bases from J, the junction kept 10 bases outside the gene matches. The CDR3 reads CASSQDSWTSGSLAYEQYF. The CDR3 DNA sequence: TGCGCCAGCAGCCAAGATAGCTGGACTAGCGGGAGTTTAGCCTACGAGCAGTACTTC.